Listed below are T cell receptor beta chains from one sample, sequenced in a study of blood T cell repertoires in COVID-19. Measured with immunoSEQ multiplex PCR; TCRdb has only the in-frame clones, and not every one. The sample lists a few hundred thousand clones, roughly 90% occurring once. Sample: PBMCs or T cells enriched from blood (not recorded which). The source is a woman younger than 30 who had recovered from COVID-19. Both conserved end residues are part of each CDR3. Fields, in order: clone size, J gene, D gene, V gene, CDR3 protein, CDR3 DNA. The D gene is left open where the match is weak. A row's size may be missing; if present it is once, few, many or a size class.

clone size: NA
J gene: TRBJ1-5
D gene: TRBD1
V gene: TRBV3-1/TRBV3-2
CDR3 protein: CASSWTGGDQPQHF
CDR3 DNA: TGTGCCAGCAGCTGGACAGGGGGCGATCAGCCCCAGCATTTT

clone size: NA
J gene: TRBJ2-1
D gene: NA
V gene: TRBV11-3
CDR3 protein: CASSLGPSSVGDEQFF
CDR3 DNA: TGTGCCAGCAGCTTAGGTCCGTCTAGCGTTGGGGATGAGCAGTTCTTC

clone size: NA
J gene: TRBJ1-1
D gene: TRBD1
V gene: TRBV4-1
CDR3 protein: CASSSQGVRAEAFF
CDR3 DNA: TGCGCCAGCAGCTCACAGGGGGTAAGGGCTGAAGCTTTCTTT

clone size: NA
J gene: TRBJ1-2
D gene: TRBD1
V gene: TRBV4-2
CDR3 protein: CASSQGAMAQGAGGYTF
CDR3 DNA: TGTGCCAGCAGCCAAGGGGCTATGGCACAGGGGGCGGGTGGCTACACCTTC

clone size: NA
J gene: TRBJ2-1
D gene: TRBD2
V gene: TRBV4-2
CDR3 protein: CASSQDLAGGPLDEQFF
CDR3 DNA: TGTGCCAGCAGCCAGGATCTAGCGGGGGGGCCTCTGGATGAGCAGTTCTTC

clone size: NA
J gene: TRBJ1-6
D gene: NA
V gene: TRBV7-3
CDR3 protein: CASSLAGRATPLHF
CDR3 DNA: TGTGCCAGCAGCTTAGCCGGCAGGGCAACACCCCTCCACTTT

clone size: NA
J gene: TRBJ1-5
D gene: NA
V gene: TRBV12-3/TRBV12-4
CDR3 protein: CASSLAGNQPQHF
CDR3 DNA: TGTGCCAGCAGTTTGGCCGGCAATCAGCCCCAGCATTTT

clone size: NA
J gene: TRBJ2-3
D gene: TRBD2
V gene: TRBV7-9
CDR3 protein: CASSPRTGTSGWNTQYF
CDR3 DNA: TGTGCCAGCAGCCCGCGAACCGGGACTAGCGGGTGGAATACGCAGTATTTT

clone size: NA
J gene: TRBJ2-3
D gene: NA
V gene: TRBV5-1
CDR3 protein: CASSLEAGTTDTQYF
CDR3 DNA: TGCGCCAGCAGCTTGGAGGCAGGGACTACAGATACGCAGTATTTT

clone size: NA
J gene: TRBJ1-1
D gene: TRBD1
V gene: TRBV28
CDR3 protein: CASRRRGVNTEAFF
CDR3 DNA: TGTGCCAGCAGACGCAGGGGGGTGAACACTGAAGCTTTCTTT

clone size: once
J gene: TRBJ2-7
D gene: TRBD1
V gene: TRBV6-2/TRBV6-3
CDR3 protein: CASSYSIAWTGGLYEQYF
CDR3 DNA: TGTGCCAGCAGTTACTCCATCGCGTGGACAGGGGGTCTCTACGAGCAGTACTTC

clone size: NA
J gene: TRBJ2-5
D gene: TRBD2
V gene: TRBV7-2
CDR3 protein: CASSFQAGGRETQYF
CDR3 DNA: TGTGCCAGCAGCTTTCAGGCGGGAGGGAGGGAGACCCAGTACTTC

clone size: NA
J gene: TRBJ2-7
D gene: TRBD1
V gene: TRBV11-2
CDR3 protein: CASSSRTGQEVKQYF
CDR3 DNA: TGTGCCAGCAGCTCGAGGACAGGACAGGAGGTAAAGCAGTACTTC

clone size: few
J gene: TRBJ2-7
D gene: NA
V gene: TRBV19
CDR3 protein: CASMSPNSYEQYF
CDR3 DNA: TGTGCCAGTATGTCCCCTAACTCCTACGAGCAGTACTTC

clone size: NA
J gene: TRBJ1-2
D gene: NA
V gene: TRBV7-8
CDR3 protein: CASSLWRQRNINYGYTF
CDR3 DNA: TGTGCCAGCAGCTTATGGAGACAGAGGAACATTAACTATGGCTACACCTTC

clone size: NA
J gene: TRBJ1-4
D gene: NA
V gene: TRBV7-2
CDR3 protein: CASSLLGGSGEKLFF
CDR3 DNA: TGTGCCAGCAGCCTATTGGGGGGGTCGGGGGAAAAACTGTTTTTT